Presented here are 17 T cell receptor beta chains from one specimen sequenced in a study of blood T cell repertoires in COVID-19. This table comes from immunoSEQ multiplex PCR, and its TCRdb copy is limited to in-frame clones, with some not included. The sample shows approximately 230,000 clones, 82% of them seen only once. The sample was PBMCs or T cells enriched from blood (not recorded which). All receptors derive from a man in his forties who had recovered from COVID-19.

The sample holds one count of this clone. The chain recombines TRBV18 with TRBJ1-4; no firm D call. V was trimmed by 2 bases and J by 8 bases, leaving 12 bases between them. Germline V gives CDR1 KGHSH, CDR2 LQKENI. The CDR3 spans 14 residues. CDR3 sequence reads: CASSPESRSEKLFF. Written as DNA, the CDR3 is TGTGCCAGCTCACCAGAAAGTCGTAGCGAAAAACTGTTTTTT.

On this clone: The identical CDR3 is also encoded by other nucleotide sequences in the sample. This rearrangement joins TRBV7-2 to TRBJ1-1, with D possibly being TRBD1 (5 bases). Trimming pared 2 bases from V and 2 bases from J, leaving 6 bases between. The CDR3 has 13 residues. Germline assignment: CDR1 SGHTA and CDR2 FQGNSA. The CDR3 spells CASSLRGNTEAFF. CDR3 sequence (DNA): TGTGCCAGCAGCTTAAGGGGTAACACTGAAGCTTTCTTT. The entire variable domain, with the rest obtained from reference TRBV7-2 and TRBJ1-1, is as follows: GAGVSQSPSNKVTEKGKDVELRCDPISGHTALYWYRQSLGQGLEFLIYFQGNSAPDKSGLPSDRFSAERTGGSVSTLTIQRTQQEDSAVYLCASSLRGNTEAFFGQGTRLTVV.

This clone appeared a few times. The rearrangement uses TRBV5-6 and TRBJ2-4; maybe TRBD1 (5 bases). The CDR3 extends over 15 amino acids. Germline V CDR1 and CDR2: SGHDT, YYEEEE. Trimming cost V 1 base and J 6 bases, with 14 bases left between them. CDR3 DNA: TGTGCCAGCAGCTTGAAGGGGCAGGGAAGAAACATTCAGTACTTC. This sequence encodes CASSLKGQGRNIQYF.

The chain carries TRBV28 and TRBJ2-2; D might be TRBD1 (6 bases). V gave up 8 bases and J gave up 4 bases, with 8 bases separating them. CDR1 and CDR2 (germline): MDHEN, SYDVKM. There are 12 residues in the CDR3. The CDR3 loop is CASRDITGELFF. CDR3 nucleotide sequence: TGTGCCAGCCGGGACATCACCGGGGAGCTGTTTTTT.

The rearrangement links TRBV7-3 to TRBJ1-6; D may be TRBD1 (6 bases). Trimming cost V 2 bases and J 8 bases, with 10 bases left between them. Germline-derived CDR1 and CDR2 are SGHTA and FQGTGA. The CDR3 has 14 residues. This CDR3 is CASSLGTSDSPLHF. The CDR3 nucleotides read TGTGCCAGCAGCTTAGGGACATCGGATTCACCCCTCCACTTT.

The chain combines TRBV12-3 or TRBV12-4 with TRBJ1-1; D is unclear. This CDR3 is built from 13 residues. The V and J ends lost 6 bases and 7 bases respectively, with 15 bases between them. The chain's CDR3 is CASRTRESGEAFF. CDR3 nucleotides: TGTGCCAGCAGAACGAGGGAGAGCGGTGAAGCTTTCTTT.

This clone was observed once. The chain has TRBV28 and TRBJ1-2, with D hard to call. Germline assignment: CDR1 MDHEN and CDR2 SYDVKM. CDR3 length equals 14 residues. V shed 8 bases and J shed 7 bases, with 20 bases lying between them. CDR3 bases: TGTGCCAGCCACGTGGCAGGCCTCGCCTCTGGCTACACCTTC. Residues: CASHVAGLASGYTF.

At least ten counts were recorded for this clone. The CDR3 region is CASSPSSGPISEQYF. In nucleotides, the CDR3 is TGTGCCAGCAGCCCTTCTAGCGGTCCCATTTCCGAGCAGTACTTC. V usage is TRBV3-1 (or the pseudogene TRBV3-2) and J usage is TRBJ2-7, with TRBD2 matching 7 bases. V was clipped by 4 bases and J by 6 bases; unmatched bases: 12. Per the germline V gene, CDR1 is LGHDT and CDR2 is YNNKEL (reference sequence). The CDR3 totals 15 residues.

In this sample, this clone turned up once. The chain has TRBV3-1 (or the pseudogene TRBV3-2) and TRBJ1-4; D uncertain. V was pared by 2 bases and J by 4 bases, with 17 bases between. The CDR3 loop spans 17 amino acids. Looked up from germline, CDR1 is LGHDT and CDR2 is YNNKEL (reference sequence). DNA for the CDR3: TGTGCCAGCAGCCAAAAAGGAGGTACGGGATTTAATGAAAAACTGTTTTTT. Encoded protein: CASSQKGGTGFNEKLFF.

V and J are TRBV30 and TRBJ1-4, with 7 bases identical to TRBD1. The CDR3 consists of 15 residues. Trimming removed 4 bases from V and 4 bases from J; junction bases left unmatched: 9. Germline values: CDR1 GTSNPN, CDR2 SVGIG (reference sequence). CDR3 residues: CAWTSLDRVNEKLFF. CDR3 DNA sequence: TGTGCCTGGACATCCCTAGACAGGGTTAATGAAAAACTGTTTTTT.

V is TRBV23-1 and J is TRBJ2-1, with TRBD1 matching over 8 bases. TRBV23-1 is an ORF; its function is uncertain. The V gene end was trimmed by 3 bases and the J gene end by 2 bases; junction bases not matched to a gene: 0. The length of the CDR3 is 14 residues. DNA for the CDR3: TGCGCCAGCAGTCAGGACAGGGCCTACAATGAGCAGTTCTTC. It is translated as CASSQDRAYNEQFF.

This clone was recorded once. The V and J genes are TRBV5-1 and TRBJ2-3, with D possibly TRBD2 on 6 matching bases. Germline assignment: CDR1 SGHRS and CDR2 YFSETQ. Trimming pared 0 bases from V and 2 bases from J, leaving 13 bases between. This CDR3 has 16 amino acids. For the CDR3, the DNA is TGCGCCAGCAGCTTGGGGGTCGCGGGGATCACAGATACGCAGTATTTT. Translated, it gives CASSLGVAGITDTQYF.

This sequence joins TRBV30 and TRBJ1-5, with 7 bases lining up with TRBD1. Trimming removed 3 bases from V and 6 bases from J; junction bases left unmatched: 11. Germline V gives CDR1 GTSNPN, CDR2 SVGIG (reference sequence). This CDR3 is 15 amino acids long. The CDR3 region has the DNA TGTGCCTGGAGCAGAACAGGGGTGATTGGTCAGCCCCAGCATTTT. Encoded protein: CAWSRTGVIGQPQHF.

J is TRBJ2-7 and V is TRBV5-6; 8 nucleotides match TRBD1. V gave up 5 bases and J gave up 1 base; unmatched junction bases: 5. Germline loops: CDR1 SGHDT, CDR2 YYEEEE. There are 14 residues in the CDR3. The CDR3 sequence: CASSRTGTSYEQYF. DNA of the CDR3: TGTGCCAGCAGTCGGACAGGGACGTCCTACGAGCAGTACTTC.

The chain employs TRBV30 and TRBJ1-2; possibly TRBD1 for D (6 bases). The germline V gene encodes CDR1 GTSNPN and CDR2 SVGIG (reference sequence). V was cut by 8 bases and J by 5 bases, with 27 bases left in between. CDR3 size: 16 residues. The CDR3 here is CAEKTGGATLAYGYTF. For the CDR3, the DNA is TGTGCCGAGAAAACGGGGGGCGCGACCTTAGCTTATGGCTACACCTTC.

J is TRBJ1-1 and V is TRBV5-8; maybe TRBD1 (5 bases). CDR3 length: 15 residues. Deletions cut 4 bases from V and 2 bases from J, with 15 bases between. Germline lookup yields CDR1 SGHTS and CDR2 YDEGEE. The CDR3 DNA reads TGTGCCAGCAGCCCACGACTGGGGGGAAACACTGAAGCTTTCTTT. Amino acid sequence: CASSPRLGGNTEAFF. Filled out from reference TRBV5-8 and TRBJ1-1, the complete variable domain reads EAGVTQSPTHLIKTRGQQATLRCSPISGHTSVYWYQQALGLGLQFLLWYDEGEERNRGNFPPRFSGRQFPNYSSELNVNALELEDSALYLCASSPRLGGNTEAFFGQGTRLTVV.

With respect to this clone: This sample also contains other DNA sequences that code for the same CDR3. CDR3 in DNA: TGTGCCAGCAGTTTTCACCGAGGTGGTGAAAAACTGTTTTTT. Translation: CASSFHRGGEKLFF. V gene TRBV27 combines with J gene TRBJ1-4; D unresolved. The germline V gene encodes CDR1 MNHEY and CDR2 SMNVEV (reference sequence). The CDR3 length is 14 residues. Trimming cost V 3 bases and J 7 bases, with 12 bases left between them.